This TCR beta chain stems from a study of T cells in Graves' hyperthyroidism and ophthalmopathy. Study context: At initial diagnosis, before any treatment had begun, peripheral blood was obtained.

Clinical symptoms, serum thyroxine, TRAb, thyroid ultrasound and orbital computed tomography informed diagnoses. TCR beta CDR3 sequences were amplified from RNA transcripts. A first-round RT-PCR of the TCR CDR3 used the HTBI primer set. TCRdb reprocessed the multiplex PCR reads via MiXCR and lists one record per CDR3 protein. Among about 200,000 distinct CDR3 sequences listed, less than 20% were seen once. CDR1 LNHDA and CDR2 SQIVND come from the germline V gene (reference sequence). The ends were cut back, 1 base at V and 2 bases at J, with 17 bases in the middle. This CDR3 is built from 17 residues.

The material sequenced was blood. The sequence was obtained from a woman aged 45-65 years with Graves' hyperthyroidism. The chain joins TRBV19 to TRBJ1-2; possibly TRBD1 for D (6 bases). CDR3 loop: CASSIGGGGRSNYGYTF. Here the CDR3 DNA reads TGTGCCAGTAGTATAGGGGGAGGGGGAAGGTCAAACTATGGCTACACCTTC.